These 26 T cell receptor beta chains originate from one sample sequenced in a study of STAT5B mutations in CD4+ large granular lymphocyte leukemia. Clones were sequenced by immunoSEQ multiplex PCR, and TCRdb holds only the in-frame ones, with some missing. The data hold about 4,600 clones, with roughly 75% observed a single time. Sample: PBMCs. These receptors all stem from a man between 65 and 85 years old with CD4+ T-cell large granular lymphocyte leukemia.

The chain carries TRBV29-1 and TRBJ2-1; 7 bases agree with TRBD2. Trimming cost V 7 bases and J 5 bases; bases outside gene matches: 14. CDR3 length: 15 amino acids. Germline CDR1 reads SQVTM; CDR2 reads ANQGSEA. DNA of the CDR3: TGCAGCGCAATTGCGGGAGAAGTTTTGGACAATGAGCAGTTCTTC. This gives the protein CSAIAGEVLDNEQFF.

The V call is TRBV9, the J call TRBJ1-1, with D unresolved. The V and J ends lost 5 bases and 2 bases respectively, with 13 bases between them. Germline CDR1 SGDLS, CDR2 YYNGEE. CDR3 size: 14 residues. The CDR3 loop is CASRRGGHNTEAFF. In DNA, the CDR3 is TGTGCCAGCAGACGTGGTGGGCATAACACTGAAGCTTTCTTT.

The chain recombines TRBV10-1 with TRBJ2-5; a weak D match, TRBD1 (6 bases). The germline V gene has CDR1 WNHNN and CDR2 SYGVQD (reference sequence). This CDR3 has 13 amino acids. Between the trimmed V and J ends, which lost 2 bases and 5 bases, there was a span of 9 bases. The CDR3 bases are TGCGCCAGCAGTGAGCAGCAGGGGGAGACCCAGTACTTC. This translates into CASSEQQGETQYF.

The V call is TRBV27, the J call TRBJ1-1; D not certain. V was pared by 3 bases and J by 7 bases, with 15 bases between. This CDR3 contains 14 residues. Looked up from germline, CDR1 is MNHEY and CDR2 is SMNVEV (reference sequence). CDR3 DNA: TGTGCCAGCAGTTTGGCGGGAGGAGTAGGTGAAGCTTTCTTT. This gives the protein CASSLAGGVGEAFF.

This chain connects TRBV7-2 to TRBJ2-5; 8 positions agree with TRBD2. Germline trimming cut 5 bases from V and 1 base from J; bases unmatched to any gene: 6. The CDR3 covers 15 residues. Germline-derived CDR1 and CDR2 are SGHTA and FQGNSA. CDR3 DNA sequence: TGTGCCAGCAGCATTAGCGGGACCCCCCAAGAGACCCAGTACTTC. Translating it yields CASSISGTPQETQYF.

This chain joins TRBV7-8 and TRBJ2-2; D not certain. V lost 6 bases and J 3 bases, leaving 5 bases between the germline ends. The CDR3 is 12 amino acids. The V gene's germline CDR1 is SGHVS and CDR2 FQNEAQ. CDR3 in DNA: TGTGCCAGCAGTTTTTACACCGGGGAGCTGTTTTTT. As protein: CASSFYTGELFF.

V is TRBV18 and J is TRBJ2-3, with unresolved D. The CDR3 is 14 amino acids. The germline V gene has CDR1 KGHSH and CDR2 LQKENI. V lost 4 bases, J lost 5 bases, and 13 bases lay in between. CDR3 in amino acids: CASSLFSREDTQYF. The CDR3 nucleotides are TGTGCCAGCTCACTCTTCTCACGAGAAGATACGCAGTATTTT. The whole variable domain, filled in from reference TRBV18 and TRBJ2-3, reads NAGVMQNPRHLVRRRGQEARLRCSPMKGHSHVYWYRQLPEEGLKFMVYLQKENIIDESGMPKERFSAEFPKEGPSILRIQQVVRGDSAAYFCASSLFSREDTQYFGPGTRLTVL.

The rearrangement joins TRBV6-6 to TRBJ2-3; 8 bases map to TRBD2. CDR1 is MNHNY and CDR2 is SVGAGI in the germline V gene (reference sequence). Trimming took 5 bases from V and 5 from J; bases not matched to a gene: 6. The CDR3 has 14 residues. The CDR3 spells CASSTPGREDTQYF. The CDR3 region has the DNA TGTGCCAGCAGTACCCCCGGGAGGGAAGATACGCAGTATTTT.

The chain joins TRBV19 to TRBJ1-1, with TRBD1 as a possible D gene (5 bases). The V and J ends lost 1 base and 4 bases respectively, with 10 bases between them. The germline V gene has CDR1 LNHDA and CDR2 SQIVND (reference sequence). The CDR3 runs to 14 residues. The CDR3 DNA is TGTGCCAGTAGTATAGGAGGGGCCGGCACTGAAGCTTTCTTT. Encoded protein: CASSIGGAGTEAFF.

The gene calls are TRBV4-2 and TRBJ1-1; possible D gene TRBD1, 5 bases. The CDR3 totals 14 residues. V lost 0 bases to trimming and J lost 4 bases, with 9 bases between them. Germline V gene sequence: CDR1 LGHNA, CDR2 YNFKEQ. The CDR3 spells CASSQDRVFTEAFF. The CDR3 bases are TGTGCCAGCAGCCAAGACAGGGTGTTCACTGAAGCTTTCTTT.

The chain is built from TRBV5-1 and TRBJ2-6; 9 bases are a match to TRBD1. Trimming cost V 4 bases and J 4 bases; bases outside gene matches: 12. Per the germline V gene, CDR1 is SGHRS and CDR2 is YFSETQ. CDR3 length: 18 residues. The CDR3 sequence is CASSLTGTGMYGANVLTF. CDR3 DNA: TGCGCCAGCAGCCTCACCGGGACAGGGATGTACGGGGCCAACGTCCTGACTTTC.

The rearrangement joins TRBV7-2 to TRBJ2-7; no clear D gene. The germline V gene encodes CDR1 SGHTA and CDR2 FQGNSA. The CDR3 extends over 16 amino acids. The V end was cut by 4 bases, the J end by 6 bases, with 22 bases between. In DNA, the CDR3 is TGTGCCAGCAGCTCCTACCCCGTGTTGGCAAAGGGCGAGCAGTACGTC. This codes for CASSSYPVLAKGEQYV.

In its sample, this clone was seen once. The CDR3 nucleotides are TGTGCCAGCAGTTCTCCGGGGGCGAGCTATGGCTACACCTTC. Encoded protein: CASSSPGASYGYTF. The V gene is TRBV27, the J gene TRBJ1-2; D is perhaps TRBD1 (6 bases). Looked up from germline, CDR1 is MNHEY and CDR2 is SMNVEV (reference sequence). V was trimmed by 4 bases and J by 4 bases, leaving 13 bases between them. The CDR3 totals 14 residues.

The sample holds one count of this clone. This rearrangement joins TRBV7-8 to TRBJ2-3; TRBD2 matches at 8 bases. Germline V lookup: CDR1 SGHVS, CDR2 FQNEAQ. V lost 5 bases to trimming and J lost 8 bases; unmatched junction nucleotides: 9. The CDR3 has 14 residues. The CDR3 DNA sequence: TGTGCCAGCAGCCCCAGCGGGAGAGGGGGTACGCAGTATTTT. As protein: CASSPSGRGGTQYF.

The rearrangement links TRBV7-9 to TRBJ2-3; 8 nucleotides match TRBD1. V gave up 2 bases and J gave up 0 bases; unmatched junction bases: 1. The CDR3 sequence is 15 residues long. The germline CDR1 and CDR2 sequences are SEHNR and FQNEAQ (reference sequence). For the CDR3, the DNA is TGTGCCAGCAGCTTAAGGACAGGGAGCACAGATACGCAGTATTTT. It is translated as CASSLRTGSTDTQYF.

The V gene is TRBV19, the J gene TRBJ2-5; TRBD2 matches at 9 bases. Trimming removed 10 bases from V and 1 base from J; junction bases left unmatched: 13. The germline V gene has CDR1 LNHDA and CDR2 SQIVND (reference sequence). This CDR3 has 16 residues. The CDR3 DNA reads TGTGCCACAAAGGGACTAGCAAGAGGGTTCCAAGAGACCCAGTACTTC. Translation gives CATKGLARGFQETQYF.

The genes are TRBV19 and TRBJ1-1; D gene uncertain. CDR3 length: 13 amino acids. Germline loops: CDR1 LNHDA, CDR2 SQIVND (reference sequence). V gave up 5 bases and J gave up 1 base, with 8 bases separating them. The CDR3 bases are TGTGCCAGTAGTTCCCAACAGAACACTGAAGCTTTCTTT. Its protein product is CASSSQQNTEAFF.

The chain is built from TRBV4-2 and TRBJ1-5; D is unclear. From germline, CDR1 is LGHNA and CDR2 YNFKEQ. The CDR3 covers 17 residues. Deletions cut 1 base from V and 0 bases from J, with 13 bases between. The CDR3 loop is CASSQVGDIYSNQPQHF. For the CDR3, the DNA is TGTGCCAGCAGCCAAGTGGGAGACATTTATAGCAATCAGCCCCAGCATTTT.

The chain is built from TRBV5-6 and TRBJ2-7; D not certain. V shed 2 bases and J shed 2 bases, with 8 bases lying between them. Germline V gene lookup returns CDR1 SGHDT and CDR2 YYEEEE. The CDR3 sequence is 13 residues long. The CDR3 DNA reads TGTGCCAGCAGCTTTGGGCCCCCCTACGAGCAGTACTTC. Its protein is CASSFGPPYEQYF.

This chain uses TRBV2 with TRBJ2-1; D unclear. Germline loops: CDR1 SNHLY, CDR2 FYNNEI. V lost 1 base and J 3 bases, leaving 10 bases between the germline ends. The CDR3 runs to 15 residues. The CDR3 spells CASSEVSRDYNEQFF. In nucleotides, the CDR3 is TGTGCCAGCAGTGAAGTTAGCAGAGACTACAATGAGCAGTTCTTC.

The V gene is TRBV29-1, the J gene TRBJ1-1, with D possibly TRBD1 on 6 matching bases. CDR1 SQVTM and CDR2 ANQGSEA come from the germline V gene. The length of the CDR3 is 14 residues. Deletions cut 5 bases from V and 4 bases from J, with 17 bases between. The CDR3 is CSVSGGGVGTEAFF. The CDR3 coding sequence is TGCAGCGTTTCCGGGGGCGGCGTGGGCACTGAAGCTTTCTTT.

This clone was seen a few times. The V gene is TRBV7-8, the J gene TRBJ1-5; D is unresolved. The CDR3 runs to 15 residues. V was clipped by 0 bases and J by 2 bases, with 8 bases between them. Germline loops: CDR1 SGHVS, CDR2 FQNEAQ. The CDR3 is CASSLALAGNQPQHF. In DNA form, the CDR3 reads TGTGCCAGCAGCTTAGCGTTGGCTGGCAATCAGCCCCAGCATTTT.

This chain links TRBV2 with TRBJ2-6, with D tentatively TRBD2 (5 bases). Germline V lookup: CDR1 SNHLY, CDR2 FYNNEI. V was clipped by 4 bases and J by 0 bases, with 10 bases between them. The CDR3 covers 16 residues. CDR3: CASSGRAFSGANVLTF. As DNA, the CDR3 is TGTGCCAGCAGTGGGCGGGCCTTCTCTGGGGCCAACGTCCTGACTTTC.

This clone came up once. The chain couples TRBV27 to TRBJ2-7; TRBD1 agrees at 11 bases. CDR1 is MNHEY and CDR2 is SMNVEV in the germline V gene (reference sequence). The CDR3 is 15 amino acids. The V segment lost 4 bases and the J segment 2 bases; nucleotides outside the gene matches: 4. The CDR3 loop is CASSSGQGVAYEQYF. In nucleotides, the CDR3 is TGTGCCAGCAGTTCGGGACAGGGGGTCGCCTACGAGCAGTACTTC.

The chain links TRBV2 to TRBJ1-5, with a tentative D call TRBD1 (6 bases). The CDR3 totals 13 residues. Trimming pared 7 bases from V and 5 bases from J, leaving 12 bases between. From germline, CDR1 is SNHLY and CDR2 FYNNEI. DNA of the CDR3: TGTGCCAGCAATTGGAGGGGGGATCAGCCCCAGCATTTT. Translated: CASNWRGDQPQHF. Based on the CDR3 plus reference TRBV2 and TRBJ1-5, the full variable domain is EPEVTQTPSHQVTQMGQEVILRCVPISNHLYFYWYRQILGQKVEFLVSFYNNEISEKSEIFDDQFSVERPDGSNFTLKIRSTKLEDSAMYFCASNWRGDQPQHFGDGTRLSIL.

The chain combines TRBV6-1 with TRBJ2-5, with a possible D match to TRBD2 (5 bases). In germline, CDR1 is MNHNS, CDR2 SASEGT. This CDR3 has 14 residues. Trimming took off 2 bases at V and 4 bases at J, with 11 bases between the two ends. CDR3 loop: CASSEKRDRETQYF. The CDR3 DNA is TGTGCCAGCAGTGAAAAGAGGGATAGAGAGACCCAGTACTTC.